The 9 T cell receptor beta chains presented below share a single source sample, sequenced in a study of T cells in localized non-small cell lung cancer. The table came from immunoSEQ multiplex PCR; TCRdb's copy has only in-frame clones and leaves some out. The sample lists nearly 11,000 clones, roughly 82% occurring once. The input for sequencing was peripheral blood mononuclear cells, taken before any cancer treatment. Every receptor here comes from a female donor older than 55 with stage II lung adenocarcinoma.

The rearrangement joins TRBV7-9 to TRBJ1-6, with D hard to call. V lost 1 base and J 14 bases, leaving 18 bases between the germline ends. This CDR3 is 15 amino acids long. Germline V lookup: CDR1 SEHNR, CDR2 FQNEAQ (reference sequence). CDR3: CASSLGSFLAQALHF. CDR3 DNA: TGTGCCAGCAGCTTAGGCAGTTTTCTAGCTCAGGCCCTCCACTTT.

The chain carries TRBV2 and TRBJ1-3; tentatively, D is TRBD1 (5 bases). V was shortened by 6 bases and J by 0 bases, with 6 bases between the two germline ends. The CDR3 has 13 residues. Germline V lookup: CDR1 SNHLY, CDR2 FYNNEI. Here the CDR3 reads CASRQGSGNTIYF. CDR3 nucleotides: TGTGCCAGCAGGCAGGGCTCTGGAAACACCATATATTTT.

In its sample, this clone was seen once. The J gene is TRBJ2-1, the V gene TRBV15; 12 bases fit TRBD2. V lost 5 bases, J lost 10 bases, and 9 bases stayed unmatched. This CDR3 region has 15 residues. CDR1 and CDR2 from the germline V gene are LNHNV and YYDKDF (reference sequence). In nucleotides, the CDR3 is TGTGCCACCAGCCCCCGACTAGCGGGGGTGGGCGAGCAGTTCTTC. Its translation: CATSPRLAGVGEQFF. Using reference TRBV15 and TRBJ2-1 for the parts outside the CDR3, the full variable domain is DAMVIQNPRYQVTQFGKPVTLSCSQTLNHNVMYWYQQKSSQAPKLLFHYYDKDFNNEADTPDNFQSRRPNTSFCFLDIRSPGLGDTAMYLCATSPRLAGVGEQFFGPGTRLTVL.

J is TRBJ2-1 and V is TRBV5-1, with 7 positions matching TRBD2. The CDR3 has 15 residues. V was pared by 1 base and J by 1 base, with 2 bases of the junction left unmatched. The germline gives CDR1 SGHRS, CDR2 YFSETQ. CDR3 amino acids: CASSLTGGSYNEQFF. The CDR3 region has the DNA TGCGCCAGCAGCTTGACGGGGGGTTCCTACAATGAGCAGTTCTTC.

This chain connects TRBV6-1 to TRBJ1-1; D is undetermined. Germline values: CDR1 MNHNS, CDR2 SASEGT. Trimming took off 3 bases at V and 5 bases at J, with 13 bases between the two ends. This CDR3 comprises 14 residues. The CDR3 reads CASSDKWRETEAFF. The CDR3 coding sequence is TGTGCCAGCAGTGACAAGTGGAGGGAGACTGAAGCTTTCTTT.

The rearrangement joins TRBV28 to TRBJ1-3, with D perhaps matching TRBD1 (6 bases). Trimming left V 7 bases short and J 6 bases short, with 22 bases between. This CDR3 contains 16 residues. CDR1 is MDHEN and CDR2 is SYDVKM in the germline V gene. The CDR3 DNA sequence: TGTGCCAGCACCTCAGAGACGGCAGGGGATAAAAACACCATATATTTT. Translation: CASTSETAGDKNTIYF.

The table lists this clone with a few counts. This rearrangement joins TRBV18 to TRBJ1-5; D is undetermined. The CDR3 totals 15 residues. Looked up from germline, CDR1 is KGHSH and CDR2 is LQKENI. With 6 bases removed from V and 6 bases from J, the gap between germline ends came to 18 bases. The CDR3 DNA follows: TGTGCCAGCTCGCTAGTATCCGGAGAGGGTCAGCCCCAGCATTTT. Amino acid sequence: CASSLVSGEGQPQHF.

The V and J genes are TRBV5-1 and TRBJ2-7, with TRBD2 matching over 9 bases. Germline V gene data show CDR1 as SGHRS and CDR2 as YFSETQ. The CDR3 consists of 15 residues. The J segment lost 6 bases and the V segment lost 1 base, leaving 8 bases of the junction unmatched. As DNA, the CDR3 is TGCGCCAGCAGCTTGTCGGTTAGCGGGGGAGGCGAGCAGTACTTC. It is translated as CASSLSVSGGGEQYF.

The chain is built from TRBV4-3 and TRBJ1-4, with 7 bases matching TRBD1. This CDR3 has 15 residues. The V segment lost 4 bases and the J segment 5 bases; nucleotides outside the gene matches: 7. Germline-derived CDR1 and CDR2 are LGHNA and YSLEER. As DNA, the CDR3 is TGCGCCAGCAGCCGATGGGACAGCGAGAATGAAAAACTGTTTTTT. Translated: CASSRWDSENEKLFF.